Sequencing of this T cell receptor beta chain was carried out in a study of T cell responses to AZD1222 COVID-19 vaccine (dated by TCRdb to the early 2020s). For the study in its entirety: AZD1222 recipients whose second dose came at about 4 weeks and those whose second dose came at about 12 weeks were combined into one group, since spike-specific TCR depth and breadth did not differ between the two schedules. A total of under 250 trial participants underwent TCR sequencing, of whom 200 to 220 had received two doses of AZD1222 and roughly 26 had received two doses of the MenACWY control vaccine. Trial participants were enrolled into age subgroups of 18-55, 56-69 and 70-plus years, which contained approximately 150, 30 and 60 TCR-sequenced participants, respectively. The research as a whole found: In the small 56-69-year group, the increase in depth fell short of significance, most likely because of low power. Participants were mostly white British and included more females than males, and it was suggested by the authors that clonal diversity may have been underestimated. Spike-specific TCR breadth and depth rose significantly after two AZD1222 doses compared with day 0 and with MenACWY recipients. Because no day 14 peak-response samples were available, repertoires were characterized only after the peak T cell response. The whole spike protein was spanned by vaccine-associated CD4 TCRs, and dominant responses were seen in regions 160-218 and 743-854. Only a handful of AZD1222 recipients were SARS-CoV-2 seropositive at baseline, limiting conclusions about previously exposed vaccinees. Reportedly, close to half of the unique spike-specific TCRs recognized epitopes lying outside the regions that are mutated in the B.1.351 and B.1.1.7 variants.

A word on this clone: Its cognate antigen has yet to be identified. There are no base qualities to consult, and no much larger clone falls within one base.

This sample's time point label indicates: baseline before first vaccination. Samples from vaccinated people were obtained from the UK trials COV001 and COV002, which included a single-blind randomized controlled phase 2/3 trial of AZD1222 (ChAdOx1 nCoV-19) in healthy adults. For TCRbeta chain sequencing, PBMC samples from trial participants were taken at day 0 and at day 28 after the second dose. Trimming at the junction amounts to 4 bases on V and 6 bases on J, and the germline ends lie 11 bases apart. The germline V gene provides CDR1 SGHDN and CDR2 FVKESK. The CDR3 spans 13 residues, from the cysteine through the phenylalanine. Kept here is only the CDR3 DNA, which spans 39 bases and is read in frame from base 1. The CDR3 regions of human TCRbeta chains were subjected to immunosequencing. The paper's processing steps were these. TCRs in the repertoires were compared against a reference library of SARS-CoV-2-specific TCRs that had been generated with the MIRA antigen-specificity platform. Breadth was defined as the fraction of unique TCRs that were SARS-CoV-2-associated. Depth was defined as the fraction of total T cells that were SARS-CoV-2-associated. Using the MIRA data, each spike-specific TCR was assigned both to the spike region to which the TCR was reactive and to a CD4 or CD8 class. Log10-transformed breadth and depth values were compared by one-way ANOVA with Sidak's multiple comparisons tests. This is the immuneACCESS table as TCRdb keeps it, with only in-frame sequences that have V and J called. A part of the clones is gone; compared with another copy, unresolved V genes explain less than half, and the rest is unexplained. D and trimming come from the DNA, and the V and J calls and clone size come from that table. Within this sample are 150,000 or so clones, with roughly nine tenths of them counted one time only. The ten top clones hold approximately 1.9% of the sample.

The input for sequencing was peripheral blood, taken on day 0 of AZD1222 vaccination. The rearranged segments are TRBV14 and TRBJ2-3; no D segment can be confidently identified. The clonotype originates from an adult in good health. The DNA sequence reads TGTGCCAGCAGCCGGGCCCTCGGCGATACGCAGTATTTT. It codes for CASSRALGDTQYF.